The 26 T cell receptor beta chains listed next were all sequenced from one sample in a study of T cell responses to AZD1222 COVID-19 vaccine. Measured with immunoSEQ multiplex PCR; TCRdb has only the in-frame clones, and not every one. The top ten hold approximately 7.6% of the sample, which has approximately 120,000 clones, 91% seen once. The sequencing here drew on peripheral blood, taken on day 0 of AZD1222 vaccination. These receptors were taken from an adult in good health.

This clone has a handful of counts. V usage is TRBV5-5 and J usage is TRBJ1-4; TRBD1 might be the D (6 bases). This CDR3 region has 14 residues. Germline CDR1 SGHKS, CDR2 YYEKEE (reference sequence). With 2 bases removed from V and 6 bases from J, the gap between germline ends came to 11 bases. The CDR3: CASSFEGTYEKLFF. The CDR3 DNA follows: TGTGCCAGCAGCTTTGAGGGGACATATGAAAAACTGTTTTTT.

The chain joins TRBV19 to TRBJ2-5; 8 nucleotides agree with TRBD1. CDR3 size: 15 residues. The junction had 6 bases not matched to a gene; V was cut back by 6 bases and J by 0 bases. Germline assignment: CDR1 LNHDA and CDR2 SQIVND (reference sequence). DNA of the CDR3: TGTGCCAGTAGATCGCGGGACAGGCACCAAGAGACCCAGTACTTC. Its translation is CASRSRDRHQETQYF.

This clone was seen more than once but under ten times. CDR3 sequence: CASPPCNEQFF. The CDR3 DNA is TGTGCCTCCCCGCCGTGCAATGAGCAGTTCTTC. The V and J genes are TRBV30 and TRBJ2-1; D ambiguous. Looked up from germline, CDR1 is GTSNPN and CDR2 is SVGIG (reference sequence). Trimming removed 7 bases from V and 6 bases from J, with 10 bases in between. The CDR3 covers 11 residues.

J is TRBJ1-1 and V is TRBV7-9, with a possible D match to TRBD1 (5 bases). The V end was cut by 1 base, the J end by 4 bases, with 13 bases between. Germline loops: CDR1 SEHNR, CDR2 FQNEAQ (reference sequence). The CDR3 has 15 residues. CDR3 loop: CASSLVGAGGTEAFF. Written as DNA, the CDR3 is TGTGCCAGCAGCTTAGTAGGGGCGGGGGGCACTGAAGCTTTCTTT.

The V gene is TRBV3-1 (or the pseudogene TRBV3-2), the J gene TRBJ1-4; D is uncertain. Trimming stripped 1 base from V and 4 bases from J, with 10 bases between. Germline V gene lookup returns CDR1 LGHDT and CDR2 YNNKEL (reference sequence). The CDR3 runs 15 residues. CDR3 bases: TGTGCCAGCAGCCAAGCCGGAGAGGGTAATGAAAAACTGTTTTTT. Translation gives CASSQAGEGNEKLFF.

The rearrangement uses TRBV18 and TRBJ2-6, with a possible D match to TRBD1 (6 bases). This CDR3 is built from 17 residues. Per the germline V gene, CDR1 is KGHSH and CDR2 is LQKENI. Trimming left V 2 bases short and J 4 bases short, with 15 bases between. In nucleotides, the CDR3 is TGTGCCAGCTCACCAAGCCCGGCAGGGGCCGGGGCCAACGTCCTGACTTTC. Its protein is CASSPSPAGAGANVLTF.

This chain joins TRBV4-1 and TRBJ1-4, with no clear D. The V and J ends lost 1 base and 1 base respectively, with 13 bases between them. The CDR3 extends over 17 amino acids. The germline V gene encodes CDR1 MGHRA and CDR2 YSYEKL. The CDR3 nucleotides read TGCGCCAGCAGCCAAGGCCCGAGTGAGGGAACTAATGAAAAACTGTTTTTT. This encodes CASSQGPSEGTNEKLFF.

This clone was counted only a few times. The chain couples TRBV2 to TRBJ2-7; 7 bases align to TRBD1. Germline-derived CDR1 and CDR2 are SNHLY and FYNNEI. V shed 10 bases and J 1 base; nucleotides not matched to a gene: 10. CDR3 length: 14 amino acids. Here the CDR3 DNA reads TGTGCCACCCACAGGGGTGGGAGATCCTACGAGCAGTACTTC. Translating it yields CATHRGGRSYEQYF.

This chain connects TRBV19 to TRBJ2-5; D is unclear. There are 13 residues in the CDR3. Looked up from germline, CDR1 is LNHDA and CDR2 is SQIVND (reference sequence). V lost 3 bases and J lost 5, with 10 bases in between. The CDR3 loop is CASSMILLETQYF. The CDR3 coding sequence is TGTGCCAGTAGTATGATCCTCCTCGAGACCCAGTACTTC.

The V and J genes are TRBV5-1 and TRBJ2-3, with 7 bases matching TRBD1. CDR3 length: 14 residues. V was pared by 10 bases and J by 0 bases, with 8 bases of the junction left unmatched. Germline assignment: CDR1 SGHRS and CDR2 YFSETQ. The CDR3 region is CASHQGVSTDTQYF. The DNA for the CDR3 is TGCGCCTCGCACCAGGGGGTTAGCACAGATACGCAGTATTTT.

CDR3 sequence (DNA): TGTGCCAGCAGCGTAGGATCCGGGGGCCCTACCGGGGAGCTGTTTTTT. Translated, it gives CASSVGSGGPTGELFF. The chain combines TRBV9 with TRBJ2-2; D possibly matches TRBD1 or TRBD2 (6 bases each). Germline CDR1 reads SGDLS; CDR2 reads YYNGEE. The V and J ends lost 0 bases and 5 bases respectively, with 14 bases between them. The CDR3 has 16 amino acids.

This clone has only one observation. The chain combines TRBV19 with TRBJ1-2; D remains unclear. Germline V gene sequence: CDR1 LNHDA, CDR2 SQIVND (reference sequence). CDR3 length equals 16 residues. V shed 3 bases and J shed 0 bases, with 14 bases lying between them. The DNA for the CDR3 is TGTGCCAGTAGTATGCCGGGGAGACGGGCTAACTATGGCTACACCTTC. Amino acids: CASSMPGRRANYGYTF.

The chain combines TRBV7-9 with TRBJ2-7, with TRBD1 matching over 7 bases. CDR3 length: 15 amino acids. Germline CDR1 reads SEHNR; CDR2 reads FQNEAQ (reference sequence). J was trimmed by 1 base and V by 2 bases; bases with no gene match: 5. CDR3 protein: CASSLPGTVSYEQYF. The CDR3 DNA sequence: TGTGCCAGCAGCTTACCCGGGACAGTGTCCTACGAGCAGTACTTC.

V is TRBV6-6 and J is TRBJ2-6; TRBD2 might be the D (6 bases). The germline CDR1 and CDR2 sequences are MNHNY and SVGAGI (reference sequence). The CDR3 has 18 residues. Deletions cut 5 bases from V and 3 bases from J, with 20 bases between. The DNA of the CDR3 is TGTGCCAGCAGTCCCCCGCCTTGGAGGGCCGGTGGGGCCAACGTCCTGACTTTC. It yields the protein CASSPPPWRAGGANVLTF.

The chain links TRBV5-4 to TRBJ2-2; 8 bases agree with TRBD1. The CDR3 runs 15 residues. CDR1 is SGHNT and CDR2 is YYREEE in the germline V gene (reference sequence). V lost 5 bases, J lost 1 base, and 4 bases stayed unmatched. The CDR3 sequence is CASSFGTGNTGELFF. CDR3 in DNA: TGTGCCAGCAGTTTCGGGACAGGGAACACCGGGGAGCTGTTTTTT. Supplemented by reference TRBV5-4 and TRBJ2-2, the full variable domain reads ETGVTQSPTHLIKTRGQQVTLRCSSQSGHNTVSWYQQALGQGPQFIFQYYREEENGRGNFPPRFSGLQFPNYSSELNVNALELDDSALYLCASSFGTGNTGELFFGEGSRLTVL.

The chain carries TRBV5-1 and TRBJ2-2, with D possibly being TRBD1 (5 bases). Trimming took off 0 bases at V and 5 bases at J, with 11 bases between the two ends. Germline V gives CDR1 SGHRS, CDR2 YFSETQ. CDR3 length: 15 amino acids. The CDR3 here is CASSLVAGRTGELFF. The CDR3 DNA sequence: TGCGCCAGCAGCTTGGTAGCAGGGCGGACCGGGGAGCTGTTTTTT.

This clone was found once. The chain carries TRBV5-6 and TRBJ1-2; D not resolved. Trimming left V 3 bases short and J 2 bases short, with 11 bases between. CDR1 SGHDT and CDR2 YYEEEE come from the germline V gene. This CDR3 comprises 14 residues. The CDR3: CASSYVGLNYGYTF. Written as DNA, the CDR3 is TGTGCCAGCAGCTACGTGGGCTTAAACTATGGCTACACCTTC.

This chain uses TRBV10-3 with TRBJ2-3; 8 positions match TRBD2. Trimming took 5 bases from V and 2 from J; bases not matched to a gene: 6. The CDR3 sequence is 15 residues long. CDR1 and CDR2 (germline): ENHRY, SYGVKD. The CDR3 coding sequence is TGTGCCATCAGTCCCCTAGCGGGCCCCACAGATACGCAGTATTTT. Its protein product is CAISPLAGPTDTQYF.

CDR3 protein: CAWSPRDRAMETQYF. In nucleotides, the CDR3 is TGTGCCTGGAGCCCCCGGGACAGGGCTATGGAGACCCAGTACTTC. The J gene is TRBJ2-5, the V gene TRBV30, with TRBD1 identical over 9 bases. V shed 3 bases, J shed 5 bases, and the junction held 10 bases outside the gene matches. CDR1 GTSNPN and CDR2 SVGIG come from the germline V gene (reference sequence). The CDR3 runs 15 residues.

This clone was counted between two and nine times. The V gene is TRBV4-1, the J gene TRBJ1-2; D might be TRBD1 (5 bases). V lost 0 bases and J 5 bases, leaving 16 bases between the germline ends. Germline V CDR1 and CDR2: MGHRA, YSYEKL. The CDR3 totals 16 residues. The CDR3 region has the DNA TGCGCCAGCAGCCAAGAATCTGTAGGGGTTATGTATGGCTACACCTTC. It yields the protein CASSQESVGVMYGYTF.

V usage is TRBV18 and J usage is TRBJ1-5; 10 nucleotides line up with TRBD1. The CDR3 has 15 amino acids. V lost 1 base and J lost 6; bases outside the gene matches: 3. Germline V gene sequence: CDR1 KGHSH, CDR2 LQKENI. This chain's CDR3 is CASSPQGQGIQPQHF. CDR3 DNA sequence: TGTGCCAGCTCACCACAGGGACAGGGGATTCAGCCCCAGCATTTT. The full variable domain, its missing parts supplied by reference TRBV18 and TRBJ1-5, is NAGVMQNPRHLVRRRGQEARLRCSPMKGHSHVYWYRQLPEEGLKFMVYLQKENIIDESGMPKERFSAEFPKEGPSILRIQQVVRGDSAAYFCASSPQGQGIQPQHFGDGTRLSIL.

V gene TRBV10-1 combines with J gene TRBJ2-1; D is unresolved. The CDR3 length is 15 residues. Germline loops: CDR1 WNHNN, CDR2 SYGVQD (reference sequence). Trimming stripped 4 bases from V and 10 bases from J, with 20 bases between. The CDR3 DNA sequence: TGCGCCAGCAGTGTGGCTACCTTAGCCAACGGAGAGCAGTTCTTC. It yields the protein CASSVATLANGEQFF.

The genes are TRBV4-3 and TRBJ1-4; no clear D. V lost 0 bases, J lost 0 bases, and 11 bases lay in between. CDR1 and CDR2 (germline): LGHNA, YSLEER. CDR3 length: 17 residues. The CDR3 sequence is CASSQDYGRSTNEKLFF. The CDR3 bases are TGCGCCAGCAGCCAAGATTATGGTCGTTCAACTAATGAAAAACTGTTTTTT.

This chain connects TRBV27 to TRBJ1-5; D is uncertain. V was clipped by 6 bases and J by 0 bases, with 12 bases between them. CDR1 MNHEY and CDR2 SMNVEV come from the germline V gene (reference sequence). This CDR3 is built from 15 residues. The CDR3 DNA reads TGTGCCAGCAGAGAGGGTCAGATTAGCAATCAGCCCCAGCATTTT. Translating it yields CASREGQISNQPQHF.

The chain has TRBV12-3 or TRBV12-4 and TRBJ2-1, with 9 bases identical to TRBD2. Trimming removed 6 bases from V and 9 bases from J; junction bases left unmatched: 3. This CDR3 has 12 amino acids. CDR3 DNA: TGTGCCAGCAGACTAGCGGGTGGTGAGCAGTTCTTC. Translating gives CASRLAGGEQFF.

In its sample, this clone was seen a few times. The CDR3 nucleotides are TGTGCCAGTGGACTAGCGGGAGTTAACGAGCAGTACTTC. Protein product: CASGLAGVNEQYF. The chain links TRBV19 to TRBJ2-7; 13 nucleotides align to TRBD2. The V gene's germline CDR1 is LNHDA and CDR2 SQIVND (reference sequence). The CDR3 is made up of 13 amino acids. Germline trimming cut 8 bases from V and 5 bases from J; bases unmatched to any gene: 3.